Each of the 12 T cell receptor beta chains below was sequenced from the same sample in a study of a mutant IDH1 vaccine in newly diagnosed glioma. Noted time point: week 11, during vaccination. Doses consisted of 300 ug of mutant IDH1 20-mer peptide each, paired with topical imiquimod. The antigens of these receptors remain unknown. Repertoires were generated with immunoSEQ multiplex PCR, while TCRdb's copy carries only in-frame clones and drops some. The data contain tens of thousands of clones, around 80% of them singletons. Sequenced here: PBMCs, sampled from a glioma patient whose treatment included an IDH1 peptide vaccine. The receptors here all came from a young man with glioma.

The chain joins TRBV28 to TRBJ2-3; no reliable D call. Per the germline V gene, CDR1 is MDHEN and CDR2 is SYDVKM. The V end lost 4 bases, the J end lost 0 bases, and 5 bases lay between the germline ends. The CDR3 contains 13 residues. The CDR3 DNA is TGTGCCAGCAGTTATGATAGCACAGATACGCAGTATTTT. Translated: CASSYDSTDTQYF.

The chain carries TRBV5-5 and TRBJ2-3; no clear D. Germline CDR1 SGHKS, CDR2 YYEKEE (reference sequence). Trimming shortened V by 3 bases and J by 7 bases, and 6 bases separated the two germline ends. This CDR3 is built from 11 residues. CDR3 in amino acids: CASSSPYTQYF. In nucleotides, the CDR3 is TGTGCCAGCAGCTCCCCCTATACGCAGTATTTT.

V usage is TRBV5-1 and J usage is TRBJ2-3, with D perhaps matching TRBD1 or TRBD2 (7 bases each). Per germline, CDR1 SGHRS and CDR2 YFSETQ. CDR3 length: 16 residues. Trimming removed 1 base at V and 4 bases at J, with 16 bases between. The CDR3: CASSLWAGGAADTQYF. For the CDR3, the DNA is TGCGCCAGCAGCTTGTGGGCAGGGGGGGCCGCAGATACGCAGTATTTT.

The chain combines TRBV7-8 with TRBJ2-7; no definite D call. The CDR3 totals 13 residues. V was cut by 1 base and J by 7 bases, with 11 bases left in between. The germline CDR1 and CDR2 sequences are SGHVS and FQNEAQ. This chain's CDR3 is CASSLVAAGEQYF. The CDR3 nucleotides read TGTGCCAGCAGCTTAGTGGCCGCCGGGGAGCAGTACTTC. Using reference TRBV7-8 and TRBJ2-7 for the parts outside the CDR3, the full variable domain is GAGVSQSPRYKVAKRGQDVALRCDPISGHVSLFWYQQALGQGPEFLTYFQNEAQLDKSGLPSDRFFAERPEGSVSTLKIQRTQQEDSAVYLCASSLVAAGEQYFGPGTRLTVT.

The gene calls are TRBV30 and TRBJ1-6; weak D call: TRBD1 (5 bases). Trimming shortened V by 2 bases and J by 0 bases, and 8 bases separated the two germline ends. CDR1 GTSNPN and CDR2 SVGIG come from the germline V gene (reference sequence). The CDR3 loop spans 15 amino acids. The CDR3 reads CAWSRGSSYNSPLHF. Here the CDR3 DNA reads TGTGCCTGGAGTCGGGGGAGCTCCTATAATTCACCCCTCCACTTT.

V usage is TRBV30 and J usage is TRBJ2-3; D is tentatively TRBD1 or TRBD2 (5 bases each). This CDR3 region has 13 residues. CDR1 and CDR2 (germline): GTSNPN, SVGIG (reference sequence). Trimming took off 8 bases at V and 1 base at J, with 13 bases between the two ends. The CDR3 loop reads CARVGDGTDTQYF. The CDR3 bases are TGTGCCCGAGTCGGGGACGGCACAGATACGCAGTATTTT.

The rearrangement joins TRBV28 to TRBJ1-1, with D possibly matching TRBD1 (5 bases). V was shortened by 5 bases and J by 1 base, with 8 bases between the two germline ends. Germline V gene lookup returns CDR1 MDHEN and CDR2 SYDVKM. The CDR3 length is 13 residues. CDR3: CASSIQGNTEAFF. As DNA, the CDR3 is TGTGCCAGCAGTATTCAGGGGAACACTGAAGCTTTCTTT.

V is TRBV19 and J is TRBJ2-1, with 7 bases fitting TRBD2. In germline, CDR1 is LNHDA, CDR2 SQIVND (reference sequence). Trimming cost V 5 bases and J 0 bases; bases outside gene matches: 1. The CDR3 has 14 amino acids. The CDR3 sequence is CASSWGGSYNEQFF. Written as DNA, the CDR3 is TGTGCCAGTAGTTGGGGGGGCTCCTACAATGAGCAGTTCTTC.

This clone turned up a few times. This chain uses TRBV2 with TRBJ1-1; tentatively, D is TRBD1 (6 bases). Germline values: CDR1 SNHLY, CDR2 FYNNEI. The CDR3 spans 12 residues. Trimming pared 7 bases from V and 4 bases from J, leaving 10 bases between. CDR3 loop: CASKGGRTEAFF. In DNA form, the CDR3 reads TGTGCCAGCAAGGGGGGGCGCACTGAAGCTTTCTTT.

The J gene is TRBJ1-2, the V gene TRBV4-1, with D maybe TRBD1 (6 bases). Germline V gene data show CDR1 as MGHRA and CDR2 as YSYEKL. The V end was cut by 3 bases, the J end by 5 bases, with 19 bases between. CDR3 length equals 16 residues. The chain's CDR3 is CASSHLPGQGLYGYTF. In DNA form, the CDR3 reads TGCGCCAGCAGCCATCTACCGGGACAAGGCCTATATGGCTACACCTTC.

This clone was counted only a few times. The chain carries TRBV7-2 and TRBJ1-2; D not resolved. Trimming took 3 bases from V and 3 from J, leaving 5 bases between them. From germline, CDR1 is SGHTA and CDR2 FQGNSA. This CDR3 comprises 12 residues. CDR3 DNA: TGTGCCAGCAGCTTTCGAGACTATGGCTACACCTTC. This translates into CASSFRDYGYTF.

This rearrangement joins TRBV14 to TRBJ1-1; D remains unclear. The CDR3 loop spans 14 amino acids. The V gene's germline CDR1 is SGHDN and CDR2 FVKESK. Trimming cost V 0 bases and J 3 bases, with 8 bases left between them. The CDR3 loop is CASSQDNRDTEAFF. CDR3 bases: TGTGCCAGCAGCCAAGATAATCGGGACACTGAAGCTTTCTTT.